This passage covers 8 T cell receptor beta chains from one sample sequenced in a study of radiation and T cells in renal cell carcinoma. Time point noted: blood 2 weeks post-SBRT. Treatment defined: 15 Gy SBRT to primary tumor, nephrectomy 4 weeks later. Here immunoSEQ multiplex PCR was the method, and the copy in TCRdb shows in-frame clones only, minus some. The sample has over 60,000 clones, around 85% seen once. The source was blood, collected from a patient whose treatment included radiotherapy and nephrectomy. The receptors here all came from a woman aged 50 to 60 with renal cell carcinoma.

This clone has a handful of counts. J is TRBJ2-2 and V is TRBV2; 9 positions match TRBD1. Germline V CDR1 and CDR2: SNHLY, FYNNEI. The CDR3 contains 17 residues. V shed 5 bases and J 7 bases; nucleotides not matched to a gene: 14. The CDR3 DNA follows: TGTGCCAGCAGTTTCAACCGGGACAGGGTGATCAACGGGGAGCTGTTTTTT. Protein product: CASSFNRDRVINGELFF. Full variable domain (rest looked up from reference TRBV2 and TRBJ2-2): EPEVTQTPSHQVTQMGQEVILRCVPISNHLYFYWYRQILGQKVEFLVSFYNNEISEKSEIFDDQFSVERPDGSNFTLKIRSTKLEDSAMYFCASSFNRDRVINGELFFGEGSRLTVL.

V gene TRBV9 combines with J gene TRBJ1-5; D ambiguous. The V and J ends lost 4 bases and 6 bases respectively, with 14 bases between them. The CDR3 consists of 14 residues. CDR1 is SGDLS and CDR2 is YYNGEE in the germline V gene. The CDR3 here is CASSPAGGSQPQHF. The CDR3 bases are TGTGCCAGCAGCCCGGCCGGTGGGAGTCAGCCCCAGCATTTT.

The chain is built from TRBV5-6 and TRBJ2-1, with 7 bases matching TRBD2. The junction had 3 bases not matched to a gene; V was cut back by 1 base and J by 2 bases. Germline values: CDR1 SGHDT, CDR2 YYEEEE. This CDR3 contains 15 residues. Written as DNA, the CDR3 is TGTGCCAGCAGCTTGATTGGGACTACCTACAATGAGCAGTTCTTC. Its translation is CASSLIGTTYNEQFF.

This chain links TRBV19 with TRBJ2-2; no clear D gene. Germline CDR1 and CDR2: LNHDA and SQIVND (reference sequence). Trimming removed 7 bases at V and 4 bases at J, with 19 bases between. This CDR3 contains 16 residues. CDR3 nucleotides: TGTGCCAGTAACCCTCCCGGGCCCCGTACCACCGGGGAGCTGTTTTTT. Translation gives CASNPPGPRTTGELFF.

The chain recombines TRBV7-3 with TRBJ1-1, with 7 positions matching TRBD1. The CDR3 extends over 14 amino acids. J gave up 7 bases and V 5 bases, and 10 bases lay outside the gene matches. CDR1 is SGHTA and CDR2 is FQGTGA in the germline V gene. CDR3: CASSGSRGRGEAFF. Written as DNA, the CDR3 is TGTGCCAGCAGCGGTTCGAGGGGGCGGGGTGAAGCTTTCTTT. The full variable domain, completed using reference TRBV7-3 and TRBJ1-1, is GAGVSQTPSNKVTEKGKYVELRCDPISGHTALYWYRQSLGQGPEFLIYFQGTGAADDSGLPNDRFFAVRPEGSVSTLKIQRTERGDSAVYLCASSGSRGRGEAFFGQGTRLTVV.

V is TRBV10-1 and J is TRBJ2-7; unclear D gene. Germline V CDR1 and CDR2: WNHNN, SYGVQD (reference sequence). V lost 5 bases and J lost 6, with 11 bases in between. CDR3 length: 12 residues. The CDR3 is CASSSNGLEQYF. The CDR3 DNA reads TGCGCCAGCAGTAGTAATGGTCTCGAGCAGTACTTC.

This chain links TRBV2 with TRBJ1-2; no definite D call. V lost 2 bases and J lost 4, with 8 bases in between. The CDR3 has 13 amino acids. CDR1 and CDR2 (germline): SNHLY, FYNNEI. The CDR3 is CASSEQVGYGYTF. CDR3 DNA: TGTGCCAGCAGTGAACAGGTGGGCTATGGCTACACCTTC.

The rearrangement joins TRBV11-2 to TRBJ2-7; 11 bases fit TRBD1. The J segment lost 0 bases and the V segment lost 3 bases, leaving 1 base of the junction unmatched. The CDR3 runs 15 residues. Germline loops: CDR1 SGHAT, CDR2 FQNNGV. CDR3 in amino acids: CASSLDRGLSYEQYF. CDR3 nucleotides: TGTGCCAGCAGCTTGGACAGGGGGCTCTCCTACGAGCAGTACTTC. Filled out from reference TRBV11-2 and TRBJ2-7, the complete variable domain reads EAGVAQSPRYKIIEKRQSVAFWCNPISGHATLYWYQQILGQGPKLLIQFQNNGVVDDSQLPKDRFSAERLKGVDSTLKIQPAKLEDSAVYLCASSLDRGLSYEQYFGPGTRLTVT.